What follows describes a single T cell receptor (beta chain). Antigen unknown. The data stem from a study of CD4 T cells in relation to SARS-CoV-2 and coronaviruses. Study-level information: Shared crossreactive spike epitopes were mapped to their HLA restriction. Findings and limits, study-wide: Pre-pandemic and post-infection samples never came from the same donor.

Measured with immunoSEQ multiplex PCR; TCRdb has only the in-frame clones, and not every one. Of about 21,000 clones detected, more than 65% appear once; the ten largest clones hold around 15%. The unexposed donors gave CD4+ T cells in 2011-2018, prior to COVID-19. CD4+ T cells were isolated from the cells after more than 8 days of culture. CDR3 length: 16 residues. Germline CDR1 and CDR2: MNHEY and SVGEGT. Trimming cost V 2 bases and J 9 bases, with 17 bases left between them. The source is a human donor in good health. Input material: CD4+ T cells from PBMCs, cultured in vitro. The chain has TRBV6-2 or TRBV6-3 and TRBJ1-6, with D uncertain. CDR3 DNA sequence: TGTGCCAGCAGTTACACTCTAGAGGACTTTAGTTCACCCCTCCACTTT. Its translation: CASSYTLEDFSSPLHF.